The 26 T cell receptor beta chains listed next were all sequenced from one sample in a study of shared clonotypes between healthy human individuals. CD45RO-negative CD8 cells positively selected for CCR7 made up the naive population, which excluded terminally differentiated effector memory CD45RA+ cells. The method was immunoSEQ multiplex PCR; TCRdb's version includes in-frame clones alone and lacks a portion of them. The sample includes around 1,900,000 clones, 93% of them seen just once. The specimen sequenced was naive CD8+ T cells from PBMCs. These receptors all come from a young man in good health. Some clones in this sample may be carry-over from other donors' samples.

The CDR3, as DNA: TGTGCCAGCATCCGGACAGGGCATTCCGGGGAGCTGTTTTTT. It specifies CASIRTGHSGELFF. The chain joins TRBV2 to TRBJ2-2; TRBD1 aligns across 8 bases. Germline V gene data show CDR1 as SNHLY and CDR2 as FYNNEI. The CDR3 consists of 14 residues. The ends lost 7 bases at V and 6 bases at J; junction bases unmatched: 7.

The genes are TRBV25-1 and TRBJ2-1; unclear D gene. The germline gives CDR1 MGHDK, CDR2 SYGVNS. The length of the CDR3 is 14 residues. Between the trimmed V and J ends, which lost 7 bases and 2 bases, there was a span of 12 bases. This chain's CDR3 is CASMGRGPYNEQFF. The CDR3 bases are TGTGCCAGCATGGGAAGAGGCCCCTACAATGAGCAGTTCTTC.

The V call is TRBV5-6, the J call TRBJ2-1; D gene ambiguous. The CDR3 runs to 14 residues. V gave up 4 bases and J gave up 9 bases, with 17 bases separating them. CDR1 and CDR2 from the germline V gene are SGHDT and YYEEEE. CDR3 sequence: CASSTPSPAREQFF. The CDR3 DNA is TGTGCCAGCAGCACACCGTCCCCCGCTCGTGAGCAGTTCTTC.

This clone came up once. The V call is TRBV29-1, the J call TRBJ1-4; D gene ambiguous. Trimming removed 7 bases from V and 0 bases from J, with 12 bases in between. The CDR3 totals 14 residues. CDR1 SQVTM and CDR2 ANQGSEA come from the germline V gene. CDR3 loop: CSAASPATNEKLFF. CDR3 nucleotides: TGCAGCGCCGCAAGCCCTGCAACTAATGAAAAACTGTTTTTT. The full variable domain, completed using reference TRBV29-1 and TRBJ1-4, is SAVISQKPSRDICQRGTSLTIQCQVDSQVTMMFWYRQQPGQSLTLIATANQGSEATYESGFVIDKFPISRPNLTFSTLTVSNMSPEDSSIYLCSAASPATNEKLFFGSGTQLSVL.

V gene TRBV7-3 combines with J gene TRBJ1-1, with TRBD1 identical over 8 bases. Germline trimming cut 6 bases from V and 3 bases from J; bases unmatched to any gene: 6. The CDR3 has 14 residues. In germline, CDR1 is SGHTA, CDR2 FQGTGA. CDR3 sequence reads: CASSEQGVHTEAFF. CDR3 bases: TGTGCCAGCAGTGAACAGGGGGTTCACACTGAAGCTTTCTTT.

The J gene is TRBJ2-3, the V gene TRBV2, with no clear D. The germline CDR1 and CDR2 sequences are SNHLY and FYNNEI. The CDR3 loop spans 14 amino acids. V was pared by 3 bases and J by 5 bases, with 12 bases between. The CDR3 coding sequence is TGTGCCAGCAGTGATCGGCCCCTTGGAGATACGCAGTATTTT. Translated, it gives CASSDRPLGDTQYF.

The chain employs TRBV19 and TRBJ2-1, with 12 positions matching TRBD2. V lost 1 base, J lost 10 bases, and 2 bases stayed unmatched. Looked up from germline, CDR1 is LNHDA and CDR2 is SQIVND (reference sequence). The CDR3 covers 14 residues. The DNA of the CDR3 is TGTGCCAGTAGTATAGGAACTAGCGGGAGGGAGCAGTTCTTC. Translating gives CASSIGTSGREQFF.

The DNA of the CDR3 is TGTGCCAGCAGTTTTGAGGAAAGCGGACCAGATACGCAGTATTTT. Translating gives CASSFEESGPDTQYF. The J gene is TRBJ2-3, the V gene TRBV27, with D perhaps TRBD2 (5 bases). Per the germline V gene, CDR1 is MNHEY and CDR2 is SMNVEV (reference sequence). V lost 3 bases to trimming and J lost 4 bases, with 14 bases between them. CDR3 length: 15 amino acids.

This chain links TRBV7-9 with TRBJ2-1; 7 nucleotides match TRBD2. V dropped 6 bases and J dropped 7; count of bases not matched to a gene: 6. This CDR3 comprises 13 residues. Germline CDR1 reads SEHNR; CDR2 reads FQNEAQ (reference sequence). CDR3 DNA: TGTGCCAGCAGTTCCAAGGGAGGGAATGAGCAGTTCTTC. Translating it yields CASSSKGGNEQFF.

J is TRBJ2-7 and V is TRBV28; a weak D match, TRBD2 (5 bases). Trimming removed 4 bases at V and 4 bases at J, with 23 bases between. The length of the CDR3 is 17 residues. In germline, CDR1 is MDHEN, CDR2 SYDVKM. The CDR3: CASSSYTQIGSKYEQYF. DNA for the CDR3: TGTGCCAGCAGTTCCTATACGCAGATAGGGAGTAAGTACGAGCAGTACTTC.

In regard to this clone: The sample contains more than one DNA sequence encoding this CDR3. The rearrangement links TRBV7-9 to TRBJ1-5, with D unresolved. In germline, CDR1 is SEHNR, CDR2 FQNEAQ (reference sequence). This CDR3 spans 15 amino acids. Deletions cut 1 base from V and 0 bases from J, with 7 bases between. CDR3 protein: CASSLGTYSNQPQHF. The DNA for the CDR3 is TGTGCCAGCAGCTTAGGGACTTATAGCAATCAGCCCCAGCATTTT. Looking up the rest from reference TRBV7-9 and TRBJ1-5 gives the full variable domain: DTGVSQNPRHKITKRGQNVTFRCDPISEHNRLYWYRQTLGQGPEFLTYFQNEAQLEKSRLLSDRFSAERPKGSFSTLEIQRTEQGDSAMYLCASSLGTYSNQPQHFGDGTRLSIL.

Points on this clone: The same CDR3 is also encoded by other DNA sequences in this sample. This chain joins TRBV29-1 and TRBJ2-7, with 9 nucleotides matching TRBD2. J gave up 0 bases and V 1 base, and 1 base lay outside the gene matches. The CDR3 loop spans 14 amino acids. Germline V gene sequence: CDR1 SQVTM, CDR2 ANQGSEA. The CDR3 protein is CSVEASGASYEQYF. CDR3 coding DNA: TGCAGCGTTGAAGCTAGCGGGGCCTCCTACGAGCAGTACTTC.

This chain connects TRBV5-1 to TRBJ1-1; 12 bases line up with TRBD1. The ends lost 4 bases at V and 0 bases at J; junction bases unmatched: 7. The CDR3 length is 17 residues. Looked up from germline, CDR1 is SGHRS and CDR2 is YFSETQ. The CDR3 region is CASSLSGTGGLNTEAFF. The CDR3 DNA reads as TGCGCCAGCAGCCTCTCCGGGACAGGGGGCTTGAACACTGAAGCTTTCTTT.

This chain joins TRBV21-1 and TRBJ2-7; the DNA was not used to check the table's D call, TRBD2. TRBV21-1 is shown as a pseudogene. The CDR3 spans 15 residues. CDR3 sequence reads: CASSTIGGFNYEQYF. Here the CDR3 DNA reads TGTGCCAGCAGTACCATCGGGGGTTTTAATTACGAGCAGTACTTC.

The chain couples TRBV7-9 to TRBJ2-3, with D possibly called TRBD1 or TRBD2 (5 bases each). There are 16 residues in the CDR3. Germline V gene data show CDR1 as SEHNR and CDR2 as FQNEAQ (reference sequence). V lost 11 bases and J 2 bases, leaving 23 bases between the germline ends. CDR3 region: CASEAGRDGYTDTQYF. The CDR3 DNA is TGTGCCTCAGAGGCGGGCCGGGACGGATACACAGATACGCAGTATTTT.

The count of this clone is one. The chain has TRBV27 and TRBJ2-7; 8 bases match TRBD2. The CDR3 is made up of 15 amino acids. J was trimmed by 6 bases and V by 7 bases; bases with no gene match: 14. The germline V gene encodes CDR1 MNHEY and CDR2 SMNVEV (reference sequence). The chain's CDR3 is CASTEYGLALTEQYF. CDR3 in DNA: TGTGCCAGCACCGAATATGGACTAGCTCTGACCGAGCAGTACTTC.

V gene TRBV14 combines with J gene TRBJ2-1; D is unresolved. Germline assignment: CDR1 SGHDN and CDR2 FVKESK. This CDR3 spans 16 amino acids. The V end lost 5 bases, the J end lost 5 bases, and 19 bases lay between the germline ends. The CDR3 DNA is TGTGCCAGCAGCTGGTGGAGAACTACGGGCGACAATGAGCAGTTCTTC. The encoded protein is CASSWWRTTGDNEQFF.

A single count supports this clone. This chain joins TRBV4-3 and TRBJ2-1, with 14 bases matching TRBD2. The germline V gene encodes CDR1 LGHNA and CDR2 YSLEER. The CDR3 is 17 amino acids. After removal of 3 bases from V and 3 bases from J, the junction contained 4 bases not matched to a gene. The CDR3 spells CASSHPGLAGVYNEQFF. The DNA of the CDR3 is TGCGCCAGCAGCCACCCGGGACTAGCGGGAGTCTACAATGAGCAGTTCTTC.

The rearrangement uses TRBV19 and TRBJ1-5; TRBD1 is a possible D gene (6 bases). V lost 6 bases, J lost 0 bases, and 24 bases lay in between. The CDR3 spans 19 residues. CDR1 is LNHDA and CDR2 is SQIVND in the germline V gene (reference sequence). The CDR3 is CASRNDGLTGPYSNQPQHF. Here the CDR3 DNA reads TGTGCCAGTAGGAACGACGGCTTGACAGGACCTTATAGCAATCAGCCCCAGCATTTT.

The chain joins TRBV27 to TRBJ2-1; D assignment may be TRBD1 or TRBD2 (5 bases each). CDR3 size: 16 residues. Germline V gene lookup returns CDR1 MNHEY and CDR2 SMNVEV (reference sequence). The V gene lost 5 bases and the J gene lost 8 bases, with 22 bases spanning the gap. The CDR3 spells CASSPHLGGVIYEQFF. The CDR3 DNA follows: TGTGCCAGCAGTCCCCACCTTGGGGGAGTAATATATGAGCAGTTCTTC.

In the case of this clone: The identical CDR3 is also encoded by other nucleotide sequences in the sample. The chain joins TRBV14 to TRBJ2-1, with TRBD1 identical over 9 bases. There are 13 residues in the CDR3. CDR1 SGHDN and CDR2 FVKESK come from the germline V gene. Losses at the gene ends were 3 bases for V and 7 bases for J; bases not matched to a gene: 1. CDR3 loop: CASSQGQGNEQFF. CDR3 bases: TGTGCCAGCAGCCAGGGACAGGGAAATGAGCAGTTCTTC. Drawing the rest from reference TRBV14 and TRBJ2-1, the complete variable domain is EAGVTQFPSHSVIEKGQTVTLRCDPISGHDNLYWYRRVMGKEIKFLLHFVKESKQDESGMPNNRFLAERTGGTYSTLKVQPAELEDSGVYFCASSQGQGNEQFFGPGTRLTVL.

CDR3 residues: CAWSMEWGGEQYF. CDR3 nucleotide sequence: TGTGCCTGGAGTATGGAGTGGGGCGGCGAGCAGTACTTC. This chain connects TRBV30 to TRBJ2-7, with a tentative D call TRBD1 (5 bases). Looked up from germline, CDR1 is GTSNPN and CDR2 is SVGIG (reference sequence). This CDR3 is 13 amino acids long. V was clipped by 2 bases and J by 6 bases, with 14 bases between them. Based on the CDR3 plus reference TRBV30 and TRBJ2-7, the full variable domain is SQTIHQWPATLVQPVGSPLSLECTVEGTSNPNLYWYRQAAGRGLQLLFYSVGIGQISSEVPQNLSASRPQDRQFILSSKKLLLSDSGFYLCAWSMEWGGEQYFGPGTRLTVT.

The chain combines TRBV28 with TRBJ1-2; D is perhaps TRBD1 (6 bases). Germline V lookup: CDR1 MDHEN, CDR2 SYDVKM. The CDR3 loop spans 13 amino acids. Trimming removed 2 bases from V and 2 bases from J, with 6 bases in between. The CDR3: CASSLDRNYGYTF. In DNA, the CDR3 is TGTGCCAGCAGTTTAGACAGGAACTATGGCTACACCTTC.

The rearrangement joins TRBV27 to TRBJ2-7; the D is unclear. This CDR3 is 13 amino acids long. CDR1 and CDR2 (germline): MNHEY, SMNVEV (reference sequence). Trimming removed 4 bases at V and 4 bases at J, with 11 bases between. The CDR3 coding sequence is TGTGCCAGCAGTTGGGTCGGAAATTACGAGCAGTACTTC. This translates into CASSWVGNYEQYF.

The CDR3 sequence: CASSESVNQPQHF. The DNA for the CDR3 is TGTGCCAGCAGTGAATCGGTAAATCAGCCCCAGCATTTT. This sequence joins TRBV6-1 and TRBJ1-5; D not certain. The CDR3 is made up of 13 amino acids. The germline CDR1 and CDR2 sequences are MNHNS and SASEGT. V was cut by 2 bases and J by 4 bases, with 6 bases left in between.

V is TRBV5-1 and J is TRBJ2-3; either TRBD1 or TRBD2 may supply D (5 bases each). Germline values: CDR1 SGHRS, CDR2 YFSETQ. V was shortened by 0 bases and J by 2 bases, with 7 bases between the two germline ends. The CDR3 sequence is 14 residues long. Here the CDR3 reads CASSLDGATDTQYF. For the CDR3, the DNA is TGCGCCAGCAGCTTGGACGGGGCCACAGATACGCAGTATTTT.